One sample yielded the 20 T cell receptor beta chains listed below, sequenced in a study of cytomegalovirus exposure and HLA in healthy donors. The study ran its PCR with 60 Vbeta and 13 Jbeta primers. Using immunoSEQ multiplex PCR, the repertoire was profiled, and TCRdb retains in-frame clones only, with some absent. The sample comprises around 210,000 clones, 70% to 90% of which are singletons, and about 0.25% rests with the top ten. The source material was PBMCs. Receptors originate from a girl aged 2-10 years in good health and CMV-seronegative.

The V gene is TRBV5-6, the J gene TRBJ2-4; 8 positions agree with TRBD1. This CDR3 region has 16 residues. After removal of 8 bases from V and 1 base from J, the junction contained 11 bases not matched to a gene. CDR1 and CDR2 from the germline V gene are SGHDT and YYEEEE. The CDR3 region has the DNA TGTGCCAGTCTAACAGGGGGGCAGTTGGCCAAAAACATTCAGTACTTC. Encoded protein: CASLTGGQLAKNIQYF. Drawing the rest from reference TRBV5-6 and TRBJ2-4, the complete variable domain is DAGVTQSPTHLIKTRGQQVTLRCSPKSGHDTVSWYQQALGQGPQFIFQYYEEEERQRGNFPDRFSGHQFPNYSSELNVNALLLGDSALYLCASLTGGQLAKNIQYFGAGTRLSVL.

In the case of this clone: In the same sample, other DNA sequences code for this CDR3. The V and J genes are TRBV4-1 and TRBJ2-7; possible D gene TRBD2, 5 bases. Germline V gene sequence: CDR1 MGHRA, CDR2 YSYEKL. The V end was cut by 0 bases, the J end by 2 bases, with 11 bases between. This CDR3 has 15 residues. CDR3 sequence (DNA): TGCGCCAGCAGCCAAGATCCAGGAGGTACCTACGAGCAGTACTTC. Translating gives CASSQDPGGTYEQYF.

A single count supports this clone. CDR3 nucleotide sequence: TGCGCCAGCAGCTTGGTCGGCACTGTACAGACCCAGTACTTC. Translated, it gives CASSLVGTVQTQYF. The gene calls are TRBV5-1 and TRBJ2-7, with D uncertain. The J call is uncertain, as TRBJ2-5 better fits the DNA end. The germline CDR1 and CDR2 sequences are SGHRS and YFSETQ. The CDR3 is 14 amino acids.

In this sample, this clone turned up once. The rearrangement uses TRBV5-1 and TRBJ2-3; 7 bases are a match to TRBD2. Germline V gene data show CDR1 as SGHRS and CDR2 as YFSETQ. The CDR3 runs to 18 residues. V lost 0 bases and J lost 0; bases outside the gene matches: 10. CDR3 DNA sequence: TGCGCCAGCAGCTTGGTGGCTAGCGGTCTTACCAGCACAGATACGCAGTATTTT. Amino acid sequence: CASSLVASGLTSTDTQYF.

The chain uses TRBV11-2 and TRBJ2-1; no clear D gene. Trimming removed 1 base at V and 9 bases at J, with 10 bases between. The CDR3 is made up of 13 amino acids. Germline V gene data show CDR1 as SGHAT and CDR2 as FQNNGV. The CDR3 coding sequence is TGTGCCAGCAGCTTAGTAAGGCCTAGTGAGCAGTTCTTC. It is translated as CASSLVRPSEQFF.

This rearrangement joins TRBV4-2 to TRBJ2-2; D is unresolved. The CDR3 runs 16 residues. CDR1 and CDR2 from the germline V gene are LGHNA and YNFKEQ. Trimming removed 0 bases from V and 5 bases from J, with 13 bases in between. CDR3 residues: CASSQEATSRTGELFF. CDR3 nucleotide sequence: TGTGCCAGCAGCCAAGAGGCAACCTCGAGGACCGGGGAGCTGTTTTTT.

This chain's CDR3 is CASTPWGGFPGELFF. The CDR3 coding sequence is TGTGCCAGCACCCCCTGGGGCGGCTTCCCCGGGGAGCTGTTTTTT. The J gene is TRBJ2-2, the V gene TRBV11-1; tentative D call: TRBD1 (5 bases). This CDR3 is built from 15 residues. Germline V gene data show CDR1 as SGHAT and CDR2 as FQDESV (reference sequence). The germline V and J ends were trimmed by 7 bases and 6 bases, with 18 bases remaining between them.

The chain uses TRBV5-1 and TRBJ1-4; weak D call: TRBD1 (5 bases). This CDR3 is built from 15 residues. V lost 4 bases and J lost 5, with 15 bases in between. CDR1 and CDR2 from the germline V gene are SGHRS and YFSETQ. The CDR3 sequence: CASSVADSLNEKLFF. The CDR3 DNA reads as TGCGCCAGCAGCGTAGCCGACAGCCTAAATGAAAAACTGTTTTTT.

CDR3 amino acids: CASSSGQNYGYTF. CDR3 nucleotides: TGCGCCAGCAGTTCGGGACAGAACTATGGCTACACCTTC. The genes are TRBV10-1 and TRBJ1-2, with 7 bases lining up with TRBD1. Trimming removed 5 bases from V and 2 bases from J; junction bases left unmatched: 2. CDR1 and CDR2 from the germline V gene are WNHNN and SYGVQD (reference sequence). This CDR3 region has 13 residues.

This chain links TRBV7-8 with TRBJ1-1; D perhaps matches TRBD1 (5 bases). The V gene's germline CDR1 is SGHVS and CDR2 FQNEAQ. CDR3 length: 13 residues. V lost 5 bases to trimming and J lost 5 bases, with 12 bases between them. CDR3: CASSRQSRTEAFF. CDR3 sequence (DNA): TGTGCCAGCAGCCGACAGTCTAGAACTGAAGCTTTCTTT.

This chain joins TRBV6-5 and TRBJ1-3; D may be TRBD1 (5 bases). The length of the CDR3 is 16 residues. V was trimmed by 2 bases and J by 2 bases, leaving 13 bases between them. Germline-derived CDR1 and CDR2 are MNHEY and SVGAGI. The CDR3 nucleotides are TGTGCCAGCAGTTACCCGATTCCGGGGGCTGGAAACACCATATATTTT. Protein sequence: CASSYPIPGAGNTIYF.

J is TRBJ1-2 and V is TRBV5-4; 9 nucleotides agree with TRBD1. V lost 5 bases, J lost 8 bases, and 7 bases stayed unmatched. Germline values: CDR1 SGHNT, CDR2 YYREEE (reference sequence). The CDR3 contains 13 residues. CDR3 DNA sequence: TGTGCCAGCAGTTCTAACAGGGGGCAGGGCTACACCTTC. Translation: CASSSNRGQGYTF.

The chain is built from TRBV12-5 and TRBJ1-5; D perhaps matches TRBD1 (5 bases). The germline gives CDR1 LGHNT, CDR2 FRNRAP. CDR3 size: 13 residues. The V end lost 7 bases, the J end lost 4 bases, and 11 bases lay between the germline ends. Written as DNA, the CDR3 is TGTGCTAGTGCTGGGGCAGGGAATCAGCCCCAGCATTTT. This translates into CASAGAGNQPQHF.

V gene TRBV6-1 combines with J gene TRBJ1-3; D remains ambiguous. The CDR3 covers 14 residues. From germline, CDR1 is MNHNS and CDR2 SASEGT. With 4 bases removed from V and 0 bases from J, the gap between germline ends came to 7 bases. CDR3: CASSVVISGNTIYF. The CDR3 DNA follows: TGTGCCAGCAGTGTTGTCATCTCTGGAAACACCATATATTTT.

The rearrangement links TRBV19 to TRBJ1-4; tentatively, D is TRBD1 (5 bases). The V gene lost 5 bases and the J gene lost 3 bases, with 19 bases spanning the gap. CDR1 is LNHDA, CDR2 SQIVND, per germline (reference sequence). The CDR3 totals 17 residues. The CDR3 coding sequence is TGTGCCAGTAGTCTAAACGGGGGGATGGTGGCTAATGAAAAACTGTTTTTT. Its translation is CASSLNGGMVANEKLFF.

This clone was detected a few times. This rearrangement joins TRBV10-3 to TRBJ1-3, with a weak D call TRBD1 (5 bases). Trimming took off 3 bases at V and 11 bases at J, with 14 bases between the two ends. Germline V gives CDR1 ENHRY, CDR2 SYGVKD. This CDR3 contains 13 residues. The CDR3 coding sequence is TGTGCCATCAGTGAATCCGCCAGGGAAGCCATATATTTT. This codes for CAISESAREAIYF.

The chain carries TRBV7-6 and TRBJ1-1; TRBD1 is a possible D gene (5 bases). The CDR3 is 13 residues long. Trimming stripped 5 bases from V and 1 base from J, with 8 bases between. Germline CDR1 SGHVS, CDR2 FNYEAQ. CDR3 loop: CASSPGGNTEAFF. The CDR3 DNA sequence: TGTGCCAGCAGCCCGGGGGGGAACACTGAAGCTTTCTTT.

The CDR3 loop reads CASSLARGAGRNEQFF. In nucleotides, the CDR3 is TGTGCCAGCAGCTTGGCGAGAGGGGCGGGGCGGAATGAGCAGTTCTTC. The chain has TRBV5-5 and TRBJ2-1; possible D gene TRBD2, 6 bases. The V end was cut by 0 bases, the J end by 7 bases, with 17 bases between. This CDR3 has 16 amino acids. Germline V gene data show CDR1 as SGHKS and CDR2 as YYEKEE (reference sequence). The complete variable domain, with remaining parts taken from reference TRBV5-5 and TRBJ2-1, reads DAGVTQSPTHLIKTRGQQVTLRCSPISGHKSVSWYQQVLGQGPQFIFQYYEKEERGRGNFPDRFSARQFPNYSSELNVNALLLGDSALYLCASSLARGAGRNEQFFGPGTRLTVL.

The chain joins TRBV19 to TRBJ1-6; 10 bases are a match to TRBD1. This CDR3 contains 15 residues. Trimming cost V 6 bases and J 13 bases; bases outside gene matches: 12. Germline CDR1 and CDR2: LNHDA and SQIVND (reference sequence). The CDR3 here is CASSNRQGAILPLHF. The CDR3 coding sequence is TGTGCCAGTAGCAATCGACAGGGGGCAATTCTGCCCCTCCACTTT.

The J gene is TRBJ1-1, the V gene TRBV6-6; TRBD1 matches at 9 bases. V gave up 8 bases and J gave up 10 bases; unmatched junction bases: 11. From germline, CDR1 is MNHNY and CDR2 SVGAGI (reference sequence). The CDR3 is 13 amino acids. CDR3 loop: CASEGQGGVGAFF. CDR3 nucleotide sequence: TGTGCCAGCGAGGGACAGGGTGGGGTCGGAGCTTTCTTT.